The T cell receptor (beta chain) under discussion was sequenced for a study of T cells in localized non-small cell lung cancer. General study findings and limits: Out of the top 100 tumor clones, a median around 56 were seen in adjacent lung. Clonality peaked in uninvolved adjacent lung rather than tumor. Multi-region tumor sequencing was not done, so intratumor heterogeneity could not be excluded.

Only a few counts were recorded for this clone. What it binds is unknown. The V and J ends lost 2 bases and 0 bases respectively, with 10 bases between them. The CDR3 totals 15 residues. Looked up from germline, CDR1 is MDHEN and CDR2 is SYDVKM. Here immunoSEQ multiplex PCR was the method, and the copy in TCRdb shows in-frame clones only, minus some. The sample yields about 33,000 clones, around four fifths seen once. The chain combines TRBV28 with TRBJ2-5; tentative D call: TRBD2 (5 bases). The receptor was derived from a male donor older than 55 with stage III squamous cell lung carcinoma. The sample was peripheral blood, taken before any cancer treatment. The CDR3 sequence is CASSLRTDYQETQYF. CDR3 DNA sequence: TGTGCCAGCAGTTTAAGGACTGACTACCAAGAGACCCAGTACTTC.